Listed here are 7 T cell receptor beta chains from one sample, sequenced in a study of CD8 T cells in Susac syndrome. RNA amounts of about 0.5 to 1 ug underwent reverse transcription with random hexamers. TCRdb analysed the immunoSEQ multiplex PCR reads with MiXCR anew, one entry per CDR3 protein. Found here are tens of thousands of distinct CDR3 sequences, 93% of them singletons; the top ten hold roughly 0.16%. The material sequenced was CD4+ T cells from PBMCs. Receptors were obtained from a human donor with Susac syndrome.

J is TRBJ2-1 and V is TRBV27; TRBD2 matches at 13 bases. The CDR3 loop spans 20 amino acids. The V segment lost 2 bases and the J segment 0 bases; nucleotides outside the gene matches: 10. Looked up from germline, CDR1 is MNHEY and CDR2 is SMNVEV (reference sequence). The CDR3 region is CASSLKSLLAGGSSYNEQFF. CDR3 DNA sequence: TGTGCCAGCAGTTTAAAATCTCTACTAGCGGGGGGGAGCTCCTACAATGAGCAGTTCTTC.

J is TRBJ2-7 and V is TRBV20-1, with D perhaps matching TRBD1 (6 bases). This CDR3 contains 12 residues. V was cut by 3 bases and J by 2 bases, with 8 bases left in between. Looked up from germline, CDR1 is DFQATT and CDR2 is SNEGSKA (reference sequence). This chain's CDR3 is CSARDRPYEQYF. DNA for the CDR3: TGCAGTGCTAGGGACAGACCCTACGAGCAGTACTTC.

This clonotype was counted once. V is TRBV6-2 or TRBV6-3 and J is TRBJ1-2; D uncertain. Germline V gives CDR1 MNHEY, CDR2 SVGEGT. There are 13 residues in the CDR3. V was trimmed by 0 bases and J by 6 bases, leaving 8 bases between them. This chain's CDR3 is CASSYSTVNGYTF. The CDR3 bases are TGTGCCAGCAGTTACTCCACAGTAAATGGCTACACCTTC.

This clonotype appeared once. The chain combines TRBV6-2 or TRBV6-3 with TRBJ1-1, with D possibly TRBD1 on 5 matching bases. With 2 bases removed from V and 1 base from J, the gap between germline ends came to 20 bases. This CDR3 is 18 amino acids long. Germline-derived CDR1 and CDR2 are MNHEY and SVGEGT. CDR3 bases: TGTGCCAGCAGTTACACCCCAGGGCTCGGGCCGGGGAACACTGAAGCTTTCTTT. Residues: CASSYTPGLGPGNTEAFF.

The chain carries TRBV28 and TRBJ1-2; D is possibly TRBD1 (5 bases). The CDR3 is 14 residues long. Germline CDR1 is MDHEN and CDR2 is SYDVKM. With 6 bases removed from V and 4 bases from J, the gap between germline ends came to 15 bases. The CDR3 loop is CASSPAGALYGYTF. The CDR3, as DNA: TGTGCCAGCAGCCCGGCCGGGGCCCTCTATGGCTACACCTTC.

V gene TRBV7-2 combines with J gene TRBJ2-3; D remains unclear. The germline V gene has CDR1 SGHTA and CDR2 FQGNSA. With 1 base removed from V and 1 base from J, the gap between germline ends came to 6 bases. CDR3 size: 14 residues. The CDR3 sequence is CASSLGWGTDTQYF. Here the CDR3 DNA reads TGTGCCAGCAGCTTAGGATGGGGCACAGATACGCAGTATTTT.

This chain uses TRBV12-3 or TRBV12-4 with TRBJ2-1; D is possibly TRBD2 (5 bases). The CDR3 is made up of 18 amino acids. Trimming pared 3 bases from V and 0 bases from J, leaving 18 bases between. The CDR3 here is CASSFWSPERGSYNEQFF. DNA for the CDR3: TGTGCCAGCAGTTTTTGGTCGCCAGAACGGGGCTCCTACAATGAGCAGTTCTTC.